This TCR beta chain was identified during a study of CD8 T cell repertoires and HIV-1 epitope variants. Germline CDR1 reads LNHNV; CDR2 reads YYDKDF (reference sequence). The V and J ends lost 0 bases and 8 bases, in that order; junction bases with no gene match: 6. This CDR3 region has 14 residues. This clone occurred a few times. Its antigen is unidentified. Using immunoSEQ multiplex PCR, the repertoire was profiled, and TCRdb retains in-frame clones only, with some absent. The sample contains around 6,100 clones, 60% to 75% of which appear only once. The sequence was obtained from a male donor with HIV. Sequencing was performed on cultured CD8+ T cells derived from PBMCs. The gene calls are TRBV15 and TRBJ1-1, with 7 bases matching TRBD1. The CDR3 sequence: CATSRDNNRGEAFF. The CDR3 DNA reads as TGTGCCACCAGCAGAGATAACAACAGGGGCGAAGCTTTCTTT.